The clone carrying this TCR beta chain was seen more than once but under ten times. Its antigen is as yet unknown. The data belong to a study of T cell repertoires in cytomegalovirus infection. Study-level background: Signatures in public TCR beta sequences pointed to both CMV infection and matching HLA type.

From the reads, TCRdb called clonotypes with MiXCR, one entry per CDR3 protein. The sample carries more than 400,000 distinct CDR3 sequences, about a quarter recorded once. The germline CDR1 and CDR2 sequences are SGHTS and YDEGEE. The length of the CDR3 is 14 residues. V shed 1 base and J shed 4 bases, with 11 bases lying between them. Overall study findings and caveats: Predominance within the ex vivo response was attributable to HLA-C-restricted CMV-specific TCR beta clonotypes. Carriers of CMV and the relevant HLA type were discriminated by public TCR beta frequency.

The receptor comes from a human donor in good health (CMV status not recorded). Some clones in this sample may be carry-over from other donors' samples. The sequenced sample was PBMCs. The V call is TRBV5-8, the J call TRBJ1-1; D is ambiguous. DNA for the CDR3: TGTGCCAGCAGCTTGCCCGGGATAGCCACTGAAGCTTTCTTT. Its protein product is CASSLPGIATEAFF. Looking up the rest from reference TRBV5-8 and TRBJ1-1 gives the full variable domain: EAGVTQSPTHLIKTRGQQATLRCSPISGHTSVYWYQQALGLGLQFLLWYDEGEERNRGNFPPRFSGRQFPNYSSELNVNALELEDSALYLCASSLPGIATEAFFGQGTRLTVV.